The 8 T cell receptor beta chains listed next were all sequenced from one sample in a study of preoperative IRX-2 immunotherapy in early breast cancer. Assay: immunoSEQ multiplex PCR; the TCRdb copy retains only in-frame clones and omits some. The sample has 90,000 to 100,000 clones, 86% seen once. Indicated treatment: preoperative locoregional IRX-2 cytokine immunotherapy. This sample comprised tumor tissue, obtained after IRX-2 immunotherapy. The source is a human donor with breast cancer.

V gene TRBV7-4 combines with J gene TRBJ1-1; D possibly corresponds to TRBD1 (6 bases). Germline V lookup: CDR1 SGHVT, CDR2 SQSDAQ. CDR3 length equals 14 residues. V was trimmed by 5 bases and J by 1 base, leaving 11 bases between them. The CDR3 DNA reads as TGTGCCAGCAGCGACCTCAGGGGGAACACTGAAGCTTTCTTT. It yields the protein CASSDLRGNTEAFF.

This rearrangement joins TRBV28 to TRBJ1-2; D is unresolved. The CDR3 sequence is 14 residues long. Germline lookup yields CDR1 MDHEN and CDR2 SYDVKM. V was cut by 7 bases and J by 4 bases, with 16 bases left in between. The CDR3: CASTEDGALYGYTF. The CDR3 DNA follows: TGTGCCAGCACCGAGGACGGTGCACTCTATGGCTACACCTTC.

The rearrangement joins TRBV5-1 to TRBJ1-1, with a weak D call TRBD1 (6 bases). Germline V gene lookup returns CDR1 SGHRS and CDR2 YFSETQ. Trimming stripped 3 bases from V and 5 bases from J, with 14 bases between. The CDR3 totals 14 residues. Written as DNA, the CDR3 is TGCGCCAGCAGCTCGAGGGGGGGAAGTACTGAAGCTTTCTTT. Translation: CASSSRGGSTEAFF. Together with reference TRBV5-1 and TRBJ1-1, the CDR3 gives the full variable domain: KAGVTQTPRYLIKTRGQQVTLSCSPISGHRSVSWYQQTPGQGLQFLFEYFSETQRNKGNFPGRFSGRQFSNSRSEMNVSTLELGDSALYLCASSSRGGSTEAFFGQGTRLTVV.

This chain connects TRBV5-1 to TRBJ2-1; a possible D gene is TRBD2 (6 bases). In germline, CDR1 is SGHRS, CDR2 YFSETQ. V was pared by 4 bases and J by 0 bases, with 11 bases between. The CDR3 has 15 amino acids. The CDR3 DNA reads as TGCGCCAGCAGCCCCGCGGGGAGCTCCTACAATGAGCAGTTCTTC. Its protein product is CASSPAGSSYNEQFF.

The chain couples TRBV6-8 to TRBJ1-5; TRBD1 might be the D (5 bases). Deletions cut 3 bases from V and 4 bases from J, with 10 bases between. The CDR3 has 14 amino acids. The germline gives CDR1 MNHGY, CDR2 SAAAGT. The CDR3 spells CASSYNGGNQPQHF. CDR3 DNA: TGTGCCAGCAGTTATAACGGGGGGAATCAGCCCCAGCATTTT.

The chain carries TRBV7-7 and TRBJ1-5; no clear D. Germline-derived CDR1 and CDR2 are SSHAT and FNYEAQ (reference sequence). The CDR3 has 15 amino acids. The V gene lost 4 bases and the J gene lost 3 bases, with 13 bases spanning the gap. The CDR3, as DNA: TGTGCCAGCAGCTCAACATCTAGCCTCAATCAGCCCCAGCATTTT. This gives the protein CASSSTSSLNQPQHF.

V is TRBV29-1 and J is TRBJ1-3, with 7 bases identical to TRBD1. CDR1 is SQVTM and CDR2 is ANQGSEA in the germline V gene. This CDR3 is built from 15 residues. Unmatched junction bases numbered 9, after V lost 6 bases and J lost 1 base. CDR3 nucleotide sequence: TGCAGCGTCGCGCAGGGGGAAAAGTCTGGAAACACCATATATTTT. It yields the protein CSVAQGEKSGNTIYF.

The CDR3 coding sequence is TGCGCCAGCAGCCAAGAACTAGCAGTAGCCTACGAGCAGTACTTC. Translating gives CASSQELAVAYEQYF. The chain has TRBV23-1 and TRBJ2-7, with D tentatively TRBD2 (6 bases). TRBV23-1 is placed among ORFs of uncertain function. The V gene lost 6 bases and the J gene lost 2 bases, with 17 bases spanning the gap. CDR3 length: 15 amino acids.